This T cell receptor (beta chain) was documented in a study of CD8 T cells in ankylosing spondylitis. Findings and limits, study-wide: Some of the motif variants had earlier been found in reactive arthritis patients' fluid and blood.

Molecular-barcoded quantitative 5'-RACE produced these TCR beta libraries. TCRdb redid the calling of the 5' RACE reads with MiXCR, one entry per CDR3 protein. The table records some 200,000 distinct CDR3 sequences, about 13% of them present only once. This clonotype was observed many times. The antigen remains unidentified. Germline V gives CDR1 SGHRS, CDR2 YFSETQ. The V end was cut by 8 bases, the J end by 7 bases, with 19 bases between. This CDR3 has 14 residues. This rearrangement joins TRBV5-1 to TRBJ2-1; a weak D match, TRBD1 (5 bases). The specimen was blood, either unsorted or a sorted T cell fraction (not recorded which). The clonotype originates from a male donor with ankylosing spondylitis or in good health (not recorded which). CDR3 in DNA: TGCGCCAGGAGAGGTCTAGAAGGGGTGAATGAGCAGTTCTTC. It specifies CARRGLEGVNEQFF.